The clone carrying this T cell receptor beta chain came up many times. Its antigen remains unknown. The length of the CDR3 is 13 residues. The germline gives CDR1 SGHTA, CDR2 FQGTGA. V lost 4 bases, J lost 5 bases, and 11 bases lay in between. This specimen belongs to a study of early T cells in non-severe SARS-CoV-2 infection. Whole-study results and caveats: Reliance on VDJdb matching favored anti-spike CD8 responses; private and CD4 specificities were missed.

Individual cDNA molecules carried attached unique molecular identifiers. TCRdb passed the 5' RACE reads through MiXCR, listing each CDR3 protein once. The repertoire holds some 54,000 distinct CDR3 sequences, with 10% as singletons. The chain carries TRBV7-3 and TRBJ1-1; perhaps TRBD1 as D (6 bases). The TCR was taken from an adult who was a healthcare worker with PCR-confirmed SARS-CoV-2 infection or an uninfected control (not recorded which). What was sequenced was whole blood. CDR3 loop: CASSSHRATEAFF. The DNA of the CDR3 is TGTGCCAGCAGCTCACACAGGGCTACTGAAGCTTTCTTT.